The clone carrying this T cell receptor beta chain has at least ten counts. The V gene's germline CDR1 is SNHLY and CDR2 FYNNEI. This CDR3 comprises 14 residues. V lost 6 bases, J lost 7 bases, and 16 bases lay in between. The record originates from a study of identical twins. Each CDR3 protein gets one entry after TCRdb re-called the 5' RACE reads with MiXCR. Altogether around 240,000 distinct CDR3 sequences are present, 5.5% to 7% being singletons, with the ten largest covering under 4%. These data were also filed under a second study, of yellow fever vaccine responses in identical twins.

The chain uses TRBV2 and TRBJ1-5; possible D gene TRBD1, 6 bases. The sample consisted of memory (CD45RO+) T cells sorted from blood. The TCR originated in a woman between 18 and 30 years old in good health. CDR3 DNA: TGTGCCAGCAGCCCACAGGGTTTGAACCAGCCCCAGCATTTT. The encoded protein is CASSPQGLNQPQHF.